The entry below gives a single TCR beta chain sequence along with its context. Its cognate antigen is unknown. The survey-level immunoSEQ assay was used. Every PCR reaction included synthetic inline CDR3 controls for all V-J pairings. Only in-frame clones appear in the TCRdb table, and some are missing; sequencing was by immunoSEQ multiplex PCR. This table has around 30,000 clones, about nine tenths appearing once. This specimen belongs to a study of multiple sclerosis patients with progressive multifocal leukoencephalopathy. The study, taken as a whole, reports: In most PML patients, TRB repertoires appeared less diverse by entropy.

Time point in this sample: before natalizumab initiation. Prior interferon beta treatment was universal, and the PML patients were all female. V lost 10 bases, J lost 5 bases, and 11 bases lay in between. The V gene's germline CDR1 is MDHEN and CDR2 SYDVKM. The CDR3 contains 11 residues. V gene TRBV28 combines with J gene TRBJ1-2; D unclear. This receptor was identified in a human donor with multiple sclerosis. Sequenced material: PBMCs. The CDR3 nucleotides read TGTGCCATCAAGCAAGGGTATGGCTACACCTTC. Translation: CAIKQGYGYTF.